The 28 T cell receptor beta chains below come from one sample, sequenced in a study of T cells after yellow fever vaccination. TCRdb itself ran the 5' RACE reads through MiXCR, one entry per CDR3 protein. Here the sample spans 400,000 to 450,000 distinct CDR3 sequences, roughly 20% being singletons. The starting material was PBMCs, obtained before the yellow fever booster vaccination. The receptors here all came from a man aged 18-30 years who received the YFV17D yellow fever vaccine.

This clonotype was counted only a few times. For the CDR3, the DNA is TGTGCCAGCAGCCAAGTTCTGGACAGGGCCCTTCTAGCCAAAAACATTCAGTACTTC. This sequence encodes CASSQVLDRALLAKNIQYF. V usage is TRBV3-1 and J usage is TRBJ2-4; TRBD1 aligns across 8 bases. The CDR3 is 19 amino acids. Germline CDR1 LGHDT, CDR2 YNNKEL (reference sequence). Losses at the gene ends were 1 base for V and 0 bases for J; bases not matched to a gene: 11.

This clonotype was found a few times. The gene calls are TRBV7-2 and TRBJ2-7; 8 bases agree with TRBD2. The CDR3 extends over 16 amino acids. V was pared by 0 bases and J by 3 bases, with 7 bases of the junction left unmatched. Germline assignment: CDR1 SGHTA and CDR2 FQGNSA. The CDR3 loop reads CASSLASRGGYYEQYF. The CDR3 bases are TGTGCCAGCAGCTTAGCGTCCCGGGGGGGCTACTACGAGCAGTACTTC.

The chain employs TRBV9 and TRBJ1-2; D not resolved. CDR3 length: 13 residues. CDR1 is SGDLS, CDR2 YYNGEE, per germline. V was clipped by 4 bases and J by 5 bases, with 12 bases between them. Written as DNA, the CDR3 is TGTGCCAGCAGCACTAGCCGGGTGTATGGCTACACCTTC. It specifies CASSTSRVYGYTF.

This clonotype was observed a few times. The V and J genes are TRBV7-9 and TRBJ2-3; TRBD2 aligns across 15 bases. V shed 5 bases, J shed 0 bases, and the junction held 6 bases outside the gene matches. Germline V gene lookup returns CDR1 SEHNR and CDR2 FQNEAQ (reference sequence). This CDR3 is 18 amino acids long. CDR3 sequence reads: CASSRGLAGGLSTDTQYF. Written as DNA, the CDR3 is TGTGCCAGCAGCCGGGGACTAGCGGGGGGCCTAAGCACAGATACGCAGTATTTT.

This sequence joins TRBV24-1 and TRBJ1-5; D is perhaps TRBD1 (6 bases). V shed 4 bases and J shed 7 bases, with 16 bases lying between them. Germline values: CDR1 KGHDR, CDR2 SFDVKD. The CDR3 length is 15 residues. The CDR3 here is CATSDPGQPGQPQHF. CDR3 coding DNA: TGTGCCACCAGTGACCCGGGACAACCTGGGCAGCCCCAGCATTTT.

This clonotype was detected ten times or more. The chain couples TRBV9 to TRBJ2-1, with 11 bases identical to TRBD2. CDR1 and CDR2 (germline): SGDLS, YYNGEE. The CDR3 covers 15 residues. Trimming cost V 5 bases and J 10 bases; bases outside gene matches: 11. This chain's CDR3 is CASSFSGGAPKEQFF. CDR3 DNA sequence: TGTGCCAGCAGTTTTAGCGGGGGGGCCCCCAAGGAGCAGTTCTTC.

In this sample, this clonotype turned up a few times. The V gene is TRBV20-1, the J gene TRBJ1-1; D perhaps matches TRBD1 (5 bases). The CDR3 contains 14 residues. Per germline, CDR1 DFQATT and CDR2 SNEGSKA (reference sequence). Trimming removed 0 bases from V and 6 bases from J, with 14 bases in between. In DNA form, the CDR3 reads TGCAGTGCTAGAGATCTCGGGGACCTATCTGAAGCTTTCTTT. Translated: CSARDLGDLSEAFF.

This clonotype was observed a few times. The chain links TRBV6-6 to TRBJ1-4, with TRBD1 matching over 7 bases. CDR3 size: 13 residues. The V gene end was trimmed by 4 bases and the J gene end by 7 bases; junction bases not matched to a gene: 3. CDR1 and CDR2 (germline): MNHNY, SVGAGI (reference sequence). This CDR3 reads CASSSTGVEKLFF. DNA of the CDR3: TGTGCCAGCAGTTCAACAGGGGTTGAAAAACTGTTTTTT.

V gene TRBV6-5 combines with J gene TRBJ2-5, with 9 bases that match TRBD1. The V gene end was trimmed by 6 bases and the J gene end by 5 bases; junction bases not matched to a gene: 7. Germline V gene data show CDR1 as MNHEY and CDR2 as SVGAGI. The CDR3 has 14 amino acids. The CDR3 region has the DNA TGTGCCAGCAGAAAACAGGGGGCAAGGGAGACCCAGTACTTC. The encoded protein is CASRKQGARETQYF.

This clonotype was seen a few times. CDR3 DNA: TGTGCCAGCAGCTTTTCAGGGGCGGGGAACACTGAAGCTTTCTTT. Translated, it gives CASSFSGAGNTEAFF. The V gene is TRBV13, the J gene TRBJ1-1, with D possibly TRBD1 on 6 matching bases. V shed 3 bases and J shed 1 base, with 12 bases lying between them. Germline V gene lookup returns CDR1 PRHDT and CDR2 FYEKMQ (reference sequence). The CDR3 contains 15 residues.

This clonotype was seen a few times. The V call is TRBV29-1, the J call TRBJ2-3, with D tentatively TRBD1 (5 bases). With 6 bases removed from V and 3 bases from J, the gap between germline ends came to 13 bases. CDR1 and CDR2 (germline): SQVTM, ANQGSEA. The CDR3 sequence is 13 residues long. This chain's CDR3 is CSVSYAGTDTQYF. CDR3 nucleotide sequence: TGCAGCGTCTCTTACGCAGGGACAGATACGCAGTATTTT.

The chain has TRBV28 and TRBJ2-5, with TRBD1 as a possible D gene (5 bases). With 1 base removed from V and 7 bases from J, the gap between germline ends came to 10 bases. CDR3 length equals 13 residues. CDR1 and CDR2 from the germline V gene are MDHEN and SYDVKM. The CDR3 bases are TGTGCCAGCAGTTTATCGGACAAGCCGACCCAGTACTTC. Its translation: CASSLSDKPTQYF. The variable domain in full, with the rest retrieved from reference TRBV28 and TRBJ2-5, is DVKVTQSSRYLVKRTGEKVFLECVQDMDHENMFWYRQDPGLGLRLIYFSYDVKMKEKGDIPEGYSVSREKKERFSLILESASTNQTSMYLCASSLSDKPTQYFGPGTRLLVL.

The chain combines TRBV7-2 with TRBJ1-3, with TRBD1 as a possible D gene (5 bases). The CDR3 length is 13 residues. Trimming stripped 5 bases from V and 10 bases from J, with 15 bases between. The germline CDR1 and CDR2 sequences are SGHTA and FQGNSA. The CDR3 nucleotides read TGTGCCAGCAGCGCCGAGGTCCGGGGGACCATATATTTT. It encodes CASSAEVRGTIYF.

This rearrangement joins TRBV7-9 to TRBJ1-5, with TRBD1 matching 10 bases. V lost 5 bases, J lost 0 bases, and 7 bases stayed unmatched. Germline loops: CDR1 SEHNR, CDR2 FQNEAQ (reference sequence). This CDR3 contains 17 residues. The CDR3 DNA reads as TGTGCCAGCAGCGGGGACAGGGGATCGTATAGCAATCAGCCCCAGCATTTT. It codes for CASSGDRGSYSNQPQHF.

This chain connects TRBV2 to TRBJ2-1; the D gene is possibly TRBD2 (6 bases). CDR3 length: 12 amino acids. Germline CDR1 and CDR2: SNHLY and FYNNEI. V lost 6 bases and J lost 6, with 9 bases in between. CDR3 sequence (DNA): TGTGCCAGCAGGCCCGGGGGCAATGAGCAGTTCTTC. Protein sequence: CASRPGGNEQFF. Full variable domain (outside the CDR3, taken from reference TRBV2 and TRBJ2-1): EPEVTQTPSHQVTQMGQEVILRCVPISNHLYFYWYRQILGQKVEFLVSFYNNEISEKSEIFDDQFSVERPDGSNFTLKIRSTKLEDSAMYFCASRPGGNEQFFGPGTRLTVL.

The chain employs TRBV5-1 and TRBJ2-3; 8 positions agree with TRBD2. Germline CDR1 and CDR2: SGHRS and YFSETQ. The CDR3 sequence is 16 residues long. The ends lost 4 bases at V and 6 bases at J; junction bases unmatched: 13. As DNA, the CDR3 is TGCGCCAGCAGCGCTCTGGAGGGCGGGGGGACCGATACGCAGTATTTT. Its protein product is CASSALEGGGTDTQYF.

This clonotype was recorded a few times. The CDR3 nucleotides are TGTGCCAGCAGCGGGAGACAGGATCTGGGCGGCTACACCTTC. This sequence encodes CASSGRQDLGGYTF. The chain is built from TRBV7-9 and TRBJ1-2, with a possible D match to TRBD1 (6 bases). CDR3 size: 14 residues. Trimming shortened V by 5 bases and J by 8 bases, and 18 bases separated the two germline ends. Germline-derived CDR1 and CDR2 are SEHNR and FQNEAQ (reference sequence).

The chain has TRBV14 and TRBJ2-2; D call uncertain. Deletions cut 0 bases from V and 4 bases from J, with 9 bases between. The germline V gene has CDR1 SGHDN and CDR2 FVKESK. This CDR3 comprises 15 residues. The CDR3 DNA reads TGTGCCAGCAGCCAAGACTACAGAAGCACCGGGGAGCTGTTTTTT. Translation: CASSQDYRSTGELFF.

This clonotype was detected a few times. The chain is built from TRBV20-1 and TRBJ2-1, with 12 bases matching TRBD2. Germline assignment: CDR1 DFQATT and CDR2 SNEGSKA (reference sequence). V was pared by 3 bases and J by 8 bases, with 8 bases of the junction left unmatched. CDR3 length: 15 amino acids. The CDR3 coding sequence is TGCAGTGCTAGCCTCGGGTCTAGCGGGGGGGATGAGCAGTTCTTC. Translating it yields CSASLGSSGGDEQFF.

This clonotype has more than one count but fewer than ten. The gene calls are TRBV5-1 and TRBJ2-3; D is ambiguous. The CDR3 loop spans 12 amino acids. V was trimmed by 4 bases and J by 4 bases, leaving 7 bases between them. Germline assignment: CDR1 SGHRS and CDR2 YFSETQ. The CDR3 DNA reads as TGCGCCAGCAGCCAAACCCCAGATACGCAGTATTTT. This encodes CASSQTPDTQYF.

This clonotype showed up many times. The chain has TRBV4-1 and TRBJ2-5, with unresolved D. Trimming left V 1 base short and J 1 base short, with 13 bases between. Germline CDR1 MGHRA, CDR2 YSYEKL. The CDR3 length is 16 residues. CDR3 in amino acids: CASSQVGPLLQETQYF. The DNA of the CDR3 is TGCGCCAGCAGCCAAGTCGGGCCCTTACTCCAAGAGACCCAGTACTTC.

This clonotype has only a few counts. The V call is TRBV12-3 or TRBV12-4, the J call TRBJ2-1; TRBD2 might be the D (5 bases). V lost 11 bases to trimming and J lost 1 base, with 12 bases between them. The CDR3 has 13 residues. CDR3 loop: CAGGSGSYNEQFF. For the CDR3, the DNA is TGTGCCGGAGGTAGTGGGTCCTACAATGAGCAGTTCTTC.

This clonotype was seen a few times. The chain links TRBV7-6 to TRBJ2-5; 13 bases fit TRBD2. With V trimmed by 5 bases and J by 5 bases, 8 bases remained unmatched. This CDR3 is built from 16 residues. Germline values: CDR1 SGHVS, CDR2 FNYEAQ. CDR3 loop: CASSPIGTSGMETQYF. DNA of the CDR3: TGTGCCAGCAGCCCGATCGGGACTAGCGGGATGGAGACCCAGTACTTC.

In this sample, this clonotype turned up a few times. V usage is TRBV20-1 and J usage is TRBJ1-2; 9 bases are a match to TRBD1. This CDR3 comprises 14 residues. J lost 4 bases, V lost 5 bases, and 8 bases had no gene match. Germline CDR1 reads DFQATT; CDR2 reads SNEGSKA (reference sequence). In DNA, the CDR3 is TGCAGTGCTTCTAGGACAGGGGAGCTCTATGGCTACACCTTC. Encoded protein: CSASRTGELYGYTF.

This clonotype occurred many times. This chain joins TRBV6-2 or TRBV6-3 and TRBJ2-3; D ambiguous. The CDR3 contains 16 residues. Per the germline V gene, CDR1 is MNHEY and CDR2 is SVGEGT. Trimming took 0 bases from V and 5 from J, leaving 15 bases between them. CDR3 amino acids: CASSYSGTGAGDTQYF. The CDR3, as DNA: TGTGCCAGCAGTTACTCGGGCACGGGTGCTGGAGATACGCAGTATTTT.

V is TRBV29-1 and J is TRBJ1-5; TRBD1 agrees at 11 bases. After removal of 6 bases from V and 10 bases from J, the junction contained 8 bases not matched to a gene. This CDR3 has 13 residues. From germline, CDR1 is SQVTM and CDR2 ANQGSEA. CDR3 protein: CSVQGQGAQPQHF. CDR3 in DNA: TGCAGCGTCCAAGGACAGGGGGCACAACCCCAGCATTTT.

V usage is TRBV20-1 and J usage is TRBJ2-5; no firm D call. The CDR3 is 11 amino acids. Per germline, CDR1 DFQATT and CDR2 SNEGSKA (reference sequence). V was trimmed by 1 base and J by 12 bases, leaving 12 bases between them. The chain's CDR3 is CSARGMVAEYF. CDR3 nucleotides: TGCAGTGCTAGAGGGATGGTCGCAGAGTACTTC.

The chain joins TRBV4-3 to TRBJ2-3; unclear D gene. Trimming shortened V by 2 bases and J by 0 bases, and 9 bases separated the two germline ends. Germline CDR1 LGHNA, CDR2 YSLEER. This CDR3 contains 15 residues. In nucleotides, the CDR3 is TGCGCCAGCAGCCAACAGGCAGGAAGCACAGATACGCAGTATTTT. This sequence encodes CASSQQAGSTDTQYF.